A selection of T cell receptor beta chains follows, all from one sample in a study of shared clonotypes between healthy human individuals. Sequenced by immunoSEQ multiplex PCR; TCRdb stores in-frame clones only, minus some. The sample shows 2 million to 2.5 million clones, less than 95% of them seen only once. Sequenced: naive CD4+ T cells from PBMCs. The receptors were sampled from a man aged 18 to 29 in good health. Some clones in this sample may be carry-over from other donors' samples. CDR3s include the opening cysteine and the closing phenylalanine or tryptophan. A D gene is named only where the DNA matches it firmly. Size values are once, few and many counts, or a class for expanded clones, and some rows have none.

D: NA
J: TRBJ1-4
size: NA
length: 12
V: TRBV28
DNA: TGTGCCAGCAGGGATCTAATGAAAAAACTGTTTTTT
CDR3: CASRDLMKKLFF

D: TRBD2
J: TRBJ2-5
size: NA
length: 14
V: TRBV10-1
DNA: TGCGCCAGCAGTGAGTCGGGAGGGTCCGAGACCCAGTACTTC
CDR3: CASSESGGSETQYF

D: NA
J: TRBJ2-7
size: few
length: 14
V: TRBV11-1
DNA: TGTGCCAGCAGCTTATTCGGCCCGTCGTGGGAGCAGTACTTC
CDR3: CASSLFGPSWEQYF

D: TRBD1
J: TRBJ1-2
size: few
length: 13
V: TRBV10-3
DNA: TGTGCCATCAGAGAGACAGGGGAAGGGGGCTACACCTTC
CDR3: CAIRETGEGGYTF

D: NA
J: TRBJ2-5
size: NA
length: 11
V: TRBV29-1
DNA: TGCAGCGGACTCAGGGGAGAGACCCAGTACTTC
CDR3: CSGLRGETQYF

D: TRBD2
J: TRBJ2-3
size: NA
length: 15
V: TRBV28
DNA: TGTGCCAGCGGAAAAGAACGGGGGGACACAGATACGCAGTATTTT
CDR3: CASGKERGDTDTQYF

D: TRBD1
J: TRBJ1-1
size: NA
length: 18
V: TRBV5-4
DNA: TGTGCCAGCAGCCCTAGGGGGCGCCGGAGGGGGATGAACACTGAAGCTTTCTTT
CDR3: CASSPRGRRRGMNTEAFF

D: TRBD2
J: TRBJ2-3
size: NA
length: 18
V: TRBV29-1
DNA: TGCAGCGTTGAAGATTTTGGACTAGCGGGAACTAGCACAGATACGCAGTATTTT
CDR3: CSVEDFGLAGTSTDTQYF

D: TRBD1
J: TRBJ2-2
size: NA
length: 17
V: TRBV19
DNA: TGTGCCAGTAGTATTGACTGGACAGGGGTTCTCACCGGGGAGCTGTTTTTT
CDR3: CASSIDWTGVLTGELFF

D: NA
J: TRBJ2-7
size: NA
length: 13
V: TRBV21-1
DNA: TGTGCCAGCAGCCCTCCGGGGCGGTACGAGCAGTACTTC
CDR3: CASSPPGRYEQYF

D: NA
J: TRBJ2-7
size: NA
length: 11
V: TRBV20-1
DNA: TGCAGTGCTAGAGTGGGGTCCGAGCAGTACTTC
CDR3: CSARVGSEQYF

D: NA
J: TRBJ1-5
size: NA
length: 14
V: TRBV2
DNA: TGTGCCAGCAGTGAAGGGTCGGGCAATCAGCCCCAGCATTTT
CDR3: CASSEGSGNQPQHF

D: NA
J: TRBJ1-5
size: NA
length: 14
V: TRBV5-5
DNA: TGTGCCAGCAGCTTGGAAGCCAGCATCACGGCCCAGCATTTT
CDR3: CASSLEASITAQHF

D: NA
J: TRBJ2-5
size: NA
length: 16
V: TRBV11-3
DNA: TGTGCCAGCAGTTACAGCCGGGACCCTCAGGGGGAGACCCAGTACTTC
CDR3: CASSYSRDPQGETQYF

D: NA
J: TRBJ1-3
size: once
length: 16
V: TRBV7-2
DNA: TGTGCCAGCAGCTTAGCAGGACCCGCCTCTGGAAACACCATATATTTT
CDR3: CASSLAGPASGNTIYF